This is a list of T cell receptor beta chains from one sample in a study of blood T cell repertoires in COVID-19. The table came from immunoSEQ multiplex PCR; TCRdb's copy has only in-frame clones and leaves some out. In the table there are about 190,000 clones, 89% of which are singletons. Input material: peripheral blood. All receptors derive from a man aged 35-49 years with acute or convalescent COVID-19. Each CDR3 is given with its conserved first and last residue. Fields, in order: clone size, D gene, V gene, J gene, CDR3 protein, CDR3 DNA. D genes are given only for firm matches. Size values are once, few and many counts, or a class for expanded clones, and some rows have none.

NA	NA	TRBV28	TRBJ1-1	CASSPVRGRDTEAFF	TGTGCCAGCAGCCCCGTAAGGGGGAGAGACACTGAAGCTTTCTTT
NA	NA	TRBV7-9	TRBJ2-7	CASSSRSDSYEQYF	TGTGCCAGCAGCTCCCGCTCAGACTCCTACGAGCAGTACTTC
NA	TRBD1	TRBV30	TRBJ1-5	CAWAGTGNQPQHF	TGTGCCTGGGCGGGGACAGGCAATCAGCCCCAGCATTTT
NA	NA	TRBV6-1	TRBJ2-1	CASSEDLASYNEQFF	TGTGCCAGCAGTGAAGATCTAGCCTCCTACAATGAGCAGTTCTTC
NA	NA	TRBV6-6	TRBJ2-3	CASSSSTDTQYF	NA
NA	NA	TRBV6-5	TRBJ1-5	CASHRGGFSNQPQHF	TGTGCCAGTCACCGGGGGGGGTTTAGCAATCAGCCCCAGCATTTT
once	NA	TRBV2	TRBJ2-1	CASRGLILTYNEQFF	TGTGCCAGCAGGGGGCTCATCCTCACCTACAATGAGCAGTTCTTC
NA	TRBD1	TRBV30	TRBJ2-3	CAWSRGTGITDTQYF	TGTGCCTGGAGTAGGGGGACAGGGATCACAGATACGCAGTATTTT
NA	NA	TRBV20-1	TRBJ2-1	CSARRWDEQFF	TGCAGTGCTAGGAGGTGGGATGAGCAGTTCTTC
NA	NA	TRBV7-9	TRBJ1-1	CASSLGQYTEAFF	TGTGCCAGCAGCTTAGGGCAGTACACTGAAGCTTTCTTT